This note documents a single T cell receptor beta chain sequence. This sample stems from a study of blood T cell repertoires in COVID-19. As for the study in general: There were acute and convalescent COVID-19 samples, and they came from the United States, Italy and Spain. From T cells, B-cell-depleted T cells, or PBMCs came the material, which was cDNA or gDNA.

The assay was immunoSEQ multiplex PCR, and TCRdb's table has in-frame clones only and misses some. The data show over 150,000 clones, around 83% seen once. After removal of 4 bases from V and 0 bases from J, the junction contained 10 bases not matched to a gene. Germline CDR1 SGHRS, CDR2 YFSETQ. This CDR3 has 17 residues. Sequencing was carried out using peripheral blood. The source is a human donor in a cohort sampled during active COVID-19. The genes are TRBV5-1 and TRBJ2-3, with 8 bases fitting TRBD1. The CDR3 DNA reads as TGCGCCAGCAGCACCTCAGGGGGCGGGTATAGCACAGATACGCAGTATTTT. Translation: CASSTSGGGYSTDTQYF.